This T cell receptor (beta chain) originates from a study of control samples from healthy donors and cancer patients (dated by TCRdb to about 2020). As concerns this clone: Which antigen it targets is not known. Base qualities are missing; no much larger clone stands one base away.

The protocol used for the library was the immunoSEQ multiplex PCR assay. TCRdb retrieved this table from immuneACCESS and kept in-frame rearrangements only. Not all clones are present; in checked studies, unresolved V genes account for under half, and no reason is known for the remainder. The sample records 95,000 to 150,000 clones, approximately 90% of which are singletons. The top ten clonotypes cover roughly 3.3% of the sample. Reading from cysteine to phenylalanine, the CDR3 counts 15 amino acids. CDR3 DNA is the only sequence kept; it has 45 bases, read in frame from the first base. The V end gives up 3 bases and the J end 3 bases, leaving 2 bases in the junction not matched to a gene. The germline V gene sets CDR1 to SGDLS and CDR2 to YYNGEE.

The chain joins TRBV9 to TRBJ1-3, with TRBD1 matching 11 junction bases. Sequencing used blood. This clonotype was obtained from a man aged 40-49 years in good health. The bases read TGTGCCAGCAGCGGGGGACAGGGGGGTGGAAACACCATATATTTT. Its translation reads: CASSGGQGGGNTIYF.